A single sample gave rise to the 9 T cell receptor beta chains below, sequenced in a study of blood T cell repertoires in COVID-19 (dated by TCRdb to between 2020 and 2021). The library was produced with the immunoSEQ multiplex PCR assay. This is the immuneACCESS table as TCRdb keeps it, with only in-frame sequences that have V and J called. A part of the clones is gone; compared with another copy, unresolved V genes explain less than half, and the rest is unexplained. The sample profile shows 150,000 or so clones; approximately 79% of them were found once. Around 7% of the sample rests with the top ten. The sample comprised peripheral blood. Source of these receptors: a woman aged 40 to 50 with COVID-19, enrolled during active disease.

The V call is TRBV29-1, the J call TRBJ2-7, with a possible D match to TRBD1 (6 bases). V lost 4 bases and J lost 5, with 12 bases in between. Germline lookup yields CDR1 SQVTM and CDR2 ANQGSEA. The CDR3 is 12 amino acids. The DNA of the CDR3 is TGCAGCGTTGTAGGGACAATCCACGAGCAGTACTTC. This translates into CSVVGTIHEQYF.

This chain connects TRBV7-8 to TRBJ2-5, with 12 bases lining up with TRBD2. V dropped 5 bases and J dropped 6; count of bases not matched to a gene: 10. This CDR3 spans 16 amino acids. From germline, CDR1 is SGHVS and CDR2 FQNEAQ. The CDR3 DNA is TGTGCCAGCAGCCAACAGACTAGCGGGAGAGGGAAGACCCAGTACTTC. The encoded protein is CASSQQTSGRGKTQYF.

This chain links TRBV5-4 with TRBJ1-2; TRBD1 might be the D (6 bases). Per germline, CDR1 SGHNT and CDR2 YYREEE (reference sequence). The V and J ends lost 4 bases and 2 bases respectively, with 18 bases between them. This CDR3 comprises 16 residues. The chain's CDR3 is CASSLSQGEGNYGYTF. Here the CDR3 DNA reads TGTGCCAGCAGCCTATCACAGGGAGAGGGGAACTATGGCTACACCTTC.

The rearrangement uses TRBV6-5 and TRBJ2-7, with TRBD1 matching 7 bases. This CDR3 comprises 13 residues. The germline V gene has CDR1 MNHEY and CDR2 SVGAGI. V trimming: 7 bases; J trimming: 11 bases; junction bases outside the gene matches: 14. The CDR3 region is CASNPGTVPRKYF. The CDR3 DNA reads TGTGCCAGCAACCCCGGGACAGTCCCCAGGAAGTACTTC.

The genes are TRBV14 and TRBJ1-3; D is unresolved. Germline V gene sequence: CDR1 SGHDN, CDR2 FVKESK. This CDR3 is built from 16 residues. V was pared by 4 bases and J by 0 bases, with 13 bases between. Here the CDR3 DNA reads TGTGCCAGCAGCCCGCGACTTGGTACCTCTGGAAACACCATATATTTT. Its protein product is CASSPRLGTSGNTIYF.

The sample holds one count of this clone. The gene calls are TRBV12-3 or TRBV12-4 and TRBJ2-3; D may be TRBD2 (7 bases). Trimming took 6 bases from V and 4 from J, leaving 11 bases between them. The CDR3 contains 13 residues. This CDR3 is CASSPGGPDTQYF. The DNA for the CDR3 is TGTGCCAGCAGCCCGGGGGGCCCAGATACGCAGTATTTT.

This clone came up a few times. The gene calls are TRBV7-3 and TRBJ2-3; D perhaps matches TRBD1 (6 bases). This CDR3 has 13 residues. V was pared by 4 bases and J by 7 bases, with 12 bases between. Germline V gene data show CDR1 as SGHTA and CDR2 as FQGTGA. CDR3 sequence (DNA): TGTGCCAGCAGCTCCGAAGGGGACAATACGCAGTATTTT. Translating it yields CASSSEGDNTQYF.

The chain carries TRBV19 and TRBJ2-1, with a tentative D call TRBD1 (6 bases). V was pared by 2 bases and J by 8 bases, with 16 bases between. Germline assignment: CDR1 LNHDA and CDR2 SQIVND (reference sequence). The CDR3 extends over 15 amino acids. The CDR3 sequence: CASSINPQGRHEQFF. The CDR3 DNA reads as TGTGCCAGTAGTATAAACCCCCAGGGGCGCCATGAGCAGTTCTTC. The full variable domain, with the rest looked up from reference TRBV19 and TRBJ2-1, is DGGITQSPKYLFRKEGQNVTLSCEQNLNHDAMYWYRQDPGQGLRLIYYSQIVNDFQKGDIAEGYSVSREKKESFPLTVTSAQKNPTAFYLCASSINPQGRHEQFFGPGTRLTVL.

V and J are TRBV6-5 and TRBJ1-1; 7 bases match TRBD1. Looked up from germline, CDR1 is MNHEY and CDR2 is SVGAGI. The J segment lost 6 bases and the V segment lost 6 bases, leaving 4 bases of the junction unmatched. The CDR3 covers 12 residues. The CDR3 DNA sequence: TGTGCCAGCAGCAGGGGGGCTTCTGAAGCTTTCTTT. Amino acid sequence: CASSRGASEAFF.